The source of this T cell receptor beta chain is a study of OX40 agonist ivuxolimab in advanced cancers. Study as a whole: Dose-escalation patients' cancers were hepatocellular carcinoma, melanoma, renal cell or head and neck cancer.

The germline V and J ends were trimmed by 2 bases and 8 bases, with 7 bases remaining between them. Per the germline V gene, CDR1 is SGHDN and CDR2 is FVKESK. This CDR3 has 12 amino acids. Assay: immunoSEQ multiplex PCR; the TCRdb copy retains only in-frame clones and omits some. The sample has around 84,000 clones, approximately 92% seen once. V gene TRBV14 combines with J gene TRBJ1-3; D gene uncertain. The source material was CD4+ or CD8+ T cells sorted from blood, sampled in a trial of the OX40 agonist ivuxolimab. The TCR sequence derives from an adult with an advanced solid tumor such as melanoma, head and neck, liver or kidney cancer. The CDR3 region is CASSQTSYTIYF. The CDR3 bases are TGTGCCAGCAGCCAAACCTCGTACACCATATATTTT.